Below are 16 T cell receptor beta chains sequenced from a single sample in a study of cytotoxic CD8 clonotypes in ibrutinib-treated CLL. Generated by immunoSEQ multiplex PCR, the TCRdb table keeps only in-frame clones and is missing some. The data contain some 350,000 clones, over 55% of them singletons. This material consisted of PBMCs, taken after 36 months of ibrutinib treatment. Receptors originate from a human donor with chronic lymphocytic leukemia.

V and J are TRBV27 and TRBJ2-7; weak D call: TRBD1 (5 bases). The CDR3 covers 13 residues. Trimming took off 7 bases at V and 0 bases at J, with 10 bases between the two ends. Germline V CDR1 and CDR2: MNHEY, SMNVEV (reference sequence). The CDR3 nucleotides read TGTGCCAGCACCTCGACAGACTCCTACGAGCAGTACTTC. Translated, it gives CASTSTDSYEQYF.

The chain recombines TRBV6-6 with TRBJ1-5; D gene uncertain. V shed 8 bases and J shed 4 bases, with 18 bases lying between them. The CDR3 consists of 15 residues. Per germline, CDR1 MNHNY and CDR2 SVGAGI (reference sequence). CDR3 nucleotides: TGTGCCAGCTCCCCGCCTAGGGTGTGGAATCAGCCCCAGCATTTT. Translation gives CASSPPRVWNQPQHF.

This rearrangement joins TRBV4-1 to TRBJ1-2, with D perhaps TRBD1 (6 bases). This CDR3 region has 15 residues. CDR1 is MGHRA and CDR2 is YSYEKL in the germline V gene. Trimming shortened V by 6 bases and J by 6 bases, and 20 bases separated the two germline ends. The CDR3 loop reads CASSRAWGAGDGYTF. The DNA of the CDR3 is TGCGCCAGCAGTAGGGCGTGGGGGGCCGGCGATGGCTACACCTTC.

The chain carries TRBV28 and TRBJ2-7; tentatively, D is TRBD1 (6 bases). Deletions cut 7 bases from V and 5 bases from J, with 15 bases between. This CDR3 spans 13 amino acids. Per germline, CDR1 MDHEN and CDR2 SYDVKM. The CDR3 sequence is CASTPMAGDEQYF. The CDR3 DNA is TGTGCCAGCACCCCTATGGCAGGGGACGAGCAGTACTTC.

The chain carries TRBV9 and TRBJ1-4; D is unclear. CDR1 is SGDLS and CDR2 is YYNGEE in the germline V gene. The V gene lost 0 bases and the J gene lost 3 bases, with 6 bases spanning the gap. The CDR3 is made up of 14 amino acids. The CDR3 is CASSVAGSNEKLFF. The DNA for the CDR3 is TGTGCCAGCAGCGTAGCGGGGTCTAATGAAAAACTGTTTTTT.

The J gene is TRBJ2-6, the V gene TRBV10-3; 9 bases agree with TRBD2. Germline CDR1 reads ENHRY; CDR2 reads SYGVKD. The CDR3 has 17 residues. V was clipped by 7 bases and J by 2 bases; unmatched bases: 9. CDR3 sequence reads: CAITEGSSGTGANVLTF. Written as DNA, the CDR3 is TGTGCCATCACGGAAGGTTCTAGCGGGACTGGGGCCAACGTCCTGACTTTC.

This chain joins TRBV5-1 and TRBJ2-1; TRBD1 matches at 9 bases. Germline lookup yields CDR1 SGHRS and CDR2 YFSETQ. The CDR3 consists of 15 residues. V lost 1 base, J lost 6 bases, and 5 bases stayed unmatched. As DNA, the CDR3 is TGCGCCAGCAGCTTGTCCGGGACAGGGATCAATGAGCAGTTCTTC. It codes for CASSLSGTGINEQFF.

Only a few counts were recorded for this clone. The genes are TRBV5-6 and TRBJ1-1; a possible D gene is TRBD1 (6 bases). The V end was cut by 0 bases, the J end by 10 bases, with 10 bases between. CDR1 is SGHDT and CDR2 is YYEEEE in the germline V gene. The CDR3 spans 12 residues. The CDR3 bases are TGTGCCAGCAGCTTGGCGGGGGCTGGAGCTTTCTTT. Translating it yields CASSLAGAGAFF. The full variable domain, in which reference TRBV5-6 and TRBJ1-1 provide the parts outside the CDR3, is DAGVTQSPTHLIKTRGQQVTLRCSPKSGHDTVSWYQQALGQGPQFIFQYYEEEERQRGNFPDRFSGHQFPNYSSELNVNALLLGDSALYLCASSLAGAGAFFGQGTRLTVV.

This clone was recorded a few times. This sequence joins TRBV5-4 and TRBJ2-5, with D maybe TRBD2 (6 bases). Germline V lookup: CDR1 SGHNT, CDR2 YYREEE (reference sequence). The CDR3 runs 14 residues. Trimming took off 4 bases at V and 5 bases at J, with 15 bases between the two ends. The CDR3 loop reads CASSRGSGRETQYF. DNA for the CDR3: TGTGCCAGCAGCCGGGGATCGGGGAGGGAGACCCAGTACTTC.

This clone was seen only a few times. V and J are TRBV7-9 and TRBJ1-1; D might be TRBD1 (5 bases). V dropped 5 bases and J dropped 7 bases, with 14 bases sitting between them. Germline assignment: CDR1 SEHNR and CDR2 FQNEAQ (reference sequence). This CDR3 has 13 amino acids. Written as DNA, the CDR3 is TGTGCCAGCAGCCCTGCCGACAGCCTTGAAGCTTTCTTT. Protein: CASSPADSLEAFF.

This clone has a handful of counts. The V call is TRBV4-1, the J call TRBJ2-7, with D possibly being TRBD1 or TRBD2 (6 bases each). Germline assignment: CDR1 MGHRA and CDR2 YSYEKL. The CDR3 has 14 amino acids. The ends were cut back, 0 bases at V and 3 bases at J, with 9 bases in the middle. In DNA, the CDR3 is TGCGCCAGCAGCCAAGATGGGGGGCTCTACGAGCAGTACTTC. Its translation: CASSQDGGLYEQYF.

Only a few counts were recorded for this clone. The genes are TRBV7-9 and TRBJ2-7, with 7 bases lining up with TRBD1. Germline V CDR1 and CDR2: SEHNR, FQNEAQ (reference sequence). This CDR3 region has 14 residues. After removal of 4 bases from V and 5 bases from J, the junction contained 8 bases not matched to a gene. CDR3 amino acids: CASSSTGFGNEQYF. For the CDR3, the DNA is TGTGCCAGCAGCTCGACAGGGTTTGGGAACGAGCAGTACTTC.

The chain employs TRBV7-9 and TRBJ2-5; 12 nucleotides line up with TRBD1. The germline V gene encodes CDR1 SEHNR and CDR2 FQNEAQ (reference sequence). The CDR3 has 15 residues. Trimming removed 5 bases from V and 5 bases from J; junction bases left unmatched: 6. CDR3 in DNA: TGTGCCAGCAGCCTCGGGACAGGGGGCGGGGAGACCCAGTACTTC. Its protein product is CASSLGTGGGETQYF.

This rearrangement joins TRBV10-3 to TRBJ1-2; D is unclear. Trimming left V 0 bases short and J 7 bases short, with 9 bases between. Germline CDR1 reads ENHRY; CDR2 reads SYGVKD. The CDR3 extends over 13 amino acids. CDR3 bases: TGTGCCATCAGTGAGTCGAGAGGTGGTGGCTACACCTTC. It encodes CAISESRGGGYTF.

V is TRBV9 and J is TRBJ2-1; D is possibly TRBD1 or TRBD2 (5 bases each). The CDR3 runs 15 residues. Germline CDR1 is SGDLS and CDR2 is YYNGEE. With 3 bases removed from V and 0 bases from J, the gap between germline ends came to 10 bases. The CDR3 coding sequence is TGTGCCAGCAGCGGGGGGATCAGCTCCTACAATGAGCAGTTCTTC. Its translation is CASSGGISSYNEQFF.

The gene calls are TRBV10-2 and TRBJ2-7, with TRBD2 matching 9 bases. The germline CDR1 and CDR2 sequences are WSHSY and SAAADI. The V segment lost 6 bases and the J segment 4 bases; nucleotides outside the gene matches: 10. This CDR3 is 15 amino acids long. The CDR3 sequence: CASRPIAGAAYEQYF. CDR3 sequence (DNA): TGCGCCAGCAGACCTATAGCGGGGGCGGCTTACGAGCAGTACTTC.